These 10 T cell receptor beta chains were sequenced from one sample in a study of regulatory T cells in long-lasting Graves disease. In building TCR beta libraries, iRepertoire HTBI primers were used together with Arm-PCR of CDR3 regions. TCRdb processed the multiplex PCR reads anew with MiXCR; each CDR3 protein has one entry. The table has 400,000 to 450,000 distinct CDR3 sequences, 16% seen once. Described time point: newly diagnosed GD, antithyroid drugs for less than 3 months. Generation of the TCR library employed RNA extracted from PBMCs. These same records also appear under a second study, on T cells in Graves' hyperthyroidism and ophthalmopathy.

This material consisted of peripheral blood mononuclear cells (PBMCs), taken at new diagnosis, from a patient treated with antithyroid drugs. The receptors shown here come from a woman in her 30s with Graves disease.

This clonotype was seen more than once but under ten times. The CDR3 region is CASSIQGRHNEQFF. As DNA, the CDR3 is TGTGCCAGTAGTATACAGGGGAGGCACAATGAGCAGTTCTTC. The chain uses TRBV19 and TRBJ2-1; D possibly uses TRBD1 or TRBD2 (6 bases each). Per germline, CDR1 LNHDA and CDR2 SQIVND (reference sequence). V was pared by 2 bases and J by 5 bases, with 10 bases between. The CDR3 runs to 14 residues.

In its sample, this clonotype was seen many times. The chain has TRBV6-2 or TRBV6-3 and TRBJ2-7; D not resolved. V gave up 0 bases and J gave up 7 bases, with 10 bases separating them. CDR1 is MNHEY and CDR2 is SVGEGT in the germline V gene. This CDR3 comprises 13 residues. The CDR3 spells CASSYSPLVEQYF. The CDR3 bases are TGTGCCAGCAGTTACTCCCCCCTCGTGGAGCAGTACTTC.

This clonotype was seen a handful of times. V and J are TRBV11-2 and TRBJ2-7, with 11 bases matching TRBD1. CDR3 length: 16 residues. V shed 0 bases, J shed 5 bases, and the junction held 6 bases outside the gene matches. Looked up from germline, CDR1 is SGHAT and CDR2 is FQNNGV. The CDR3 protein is CASSLEGQGGKDEQYF. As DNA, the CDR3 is TGTGCCAGCAGCTTAGAGGGACAGGGGGGAAAAGACGAGCAGTACTTC.

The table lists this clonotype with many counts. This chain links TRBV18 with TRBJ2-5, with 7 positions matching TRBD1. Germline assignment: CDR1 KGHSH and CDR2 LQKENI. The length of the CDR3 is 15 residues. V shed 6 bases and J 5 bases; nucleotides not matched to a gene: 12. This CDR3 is CASSPRQGAEETQYF. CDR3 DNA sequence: TGTGCCAGCTCGCCAAGACAGGGCGCGGAGGAGACCCAGTACTTC.

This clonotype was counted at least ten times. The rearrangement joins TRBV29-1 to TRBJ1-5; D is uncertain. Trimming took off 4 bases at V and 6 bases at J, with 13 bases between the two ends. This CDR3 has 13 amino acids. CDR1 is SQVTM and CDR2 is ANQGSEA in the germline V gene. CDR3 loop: CSVVSGVGQPQHF. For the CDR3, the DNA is TGCAGCGTTGTGTCAGGAGTTGGTCAGCCCCAGCATTTT.

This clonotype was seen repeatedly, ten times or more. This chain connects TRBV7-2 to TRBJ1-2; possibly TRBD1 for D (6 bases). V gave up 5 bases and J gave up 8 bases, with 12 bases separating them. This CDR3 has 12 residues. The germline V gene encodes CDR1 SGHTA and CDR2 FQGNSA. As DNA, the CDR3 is TGTGCCAGCAGCCCACAGGGTAGCGGCTACACCTTC. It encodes CASSPQGSGYTF.

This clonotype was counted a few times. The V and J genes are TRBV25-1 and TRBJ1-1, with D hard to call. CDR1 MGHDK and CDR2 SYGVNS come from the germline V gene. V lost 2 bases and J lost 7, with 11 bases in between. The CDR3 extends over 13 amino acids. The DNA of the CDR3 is TGTGCCAGCAGTGAAGGAGGCGCCCATGAAGCTTTCTTT. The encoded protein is CASSEGGAHEAFF.

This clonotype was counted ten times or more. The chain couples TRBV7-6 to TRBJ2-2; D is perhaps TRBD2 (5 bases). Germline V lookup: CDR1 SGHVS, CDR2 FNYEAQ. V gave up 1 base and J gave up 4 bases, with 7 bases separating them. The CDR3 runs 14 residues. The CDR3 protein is CASSLEDSTGELFF. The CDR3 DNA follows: TGTGCCAGCAGCTTAGAGGACTCCACCGGGGAGCTGTTTTTT.

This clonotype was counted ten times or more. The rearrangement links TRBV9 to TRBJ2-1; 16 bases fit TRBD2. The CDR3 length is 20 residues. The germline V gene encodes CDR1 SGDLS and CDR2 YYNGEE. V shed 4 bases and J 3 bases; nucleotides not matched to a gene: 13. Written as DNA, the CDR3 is TGTGCCAGCAGCTCAGACTTTGGGACTAGCGGGAGGGCCTTCTACAATGAGCAGTTCTTC. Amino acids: CASSSDFGTSGRAFYNEQFF. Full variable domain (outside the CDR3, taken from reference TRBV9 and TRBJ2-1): DSGVTQTPKHLITATGQRVTLRCSPRSGDLSVYWYQQSLDQGLQFLIQYYNGEERAKGNILERFSAQQFPDLHSELNLSSLELGDSALYFCASSSDFGTSGRAFYNEQFFGPGTRLTVL.

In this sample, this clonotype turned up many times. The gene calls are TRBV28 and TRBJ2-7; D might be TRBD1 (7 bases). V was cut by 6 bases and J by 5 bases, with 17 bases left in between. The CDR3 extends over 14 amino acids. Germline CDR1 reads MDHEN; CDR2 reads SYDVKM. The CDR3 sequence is CASSRRGRVDEQYF. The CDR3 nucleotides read TGTGCCAGCAGCCGGAGGGGGCGCGTTGACGAGCAGTACTTC. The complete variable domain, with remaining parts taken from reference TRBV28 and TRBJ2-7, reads DVKVTQSSRYLVKRTGEKVFLECVQDMDHENMFWYRQDPGLGLRLIYFSYDVKMKEKGDIPEGYSVSREKKERFSLILESASTNQTSMYLCASSRRGRVDEQYFGPGTRLTVT.